This entry concerns a single TCR beta chain. Its target is not known. TCR alpha and TCR beta cDNA libraries carrying sample barcodes and UMIs came from 5'RACE with constant-segment primers. TCRdb processed the 5' RACE reads anew with MiXCR; each CDR3 protein has one entry. The table includes fewer than 650,000 distinct CDR3 sequences, about 20% detected once. The data are from a study of T-cell memory formation after mild COVID-19. About the study: TCR clusters mostly belonged to single donors. Findings and caveats of the study: There were some responding clones in pre-infection memory, which suggested that cross-reactive memory had joined. Contracting CD4+ clones were located mainly in CM and EM, and CD8+ clones in EMRA.

The V gene lost 0 bases and the J gene lost 4 bases, with 16 bases spanning the gap. The CDR3 sequence is 17 residues long. Germline CDR1 is SGHRS and CDR2 is YFSETQ. The chain links TRBV5-1 to TRBJ1-4; D not resolved. Sequencing used PBMCs or a T cell subset sorted from them (not recorded which). This receptor was identified in an adult woman who had mild COVID-19 (a few samples of this study predate the infection). Cell type and time point are not known. The CDR3 bases are TGCGCCAGCAGCTTGGGGACCGCAGGAGCTGATAATGAAAAACTGTTTTTT. Protein sequence: CASSLGTAGADNEKLFF.